This TCR beta chain is drawn from a study of CD8 T cells in ankylosing spondylitis (TCRdb year 2017). Regarding the complete study: The study profiled T cell receptor beta repertoires in healthy donors and ankylosing spondylitis patients to find disease-linked TCR variants. Peripheral blood samples were taken, and synovial fluid was additionally collected from ankylosing spondylitis patients. The full study cohort comprised about 25 ankylosing spondylitis patients and roughly 100 healthy donors. Overall results and qualifications from the work: Some motif variants had previously been reported in the synovial fluid and blood of reactive arthritis patients, which suggests shared mechanisms of disease initiation. A TCR beta motif of eight highly homologous amino acid variants appeared characteristic of blood from ankylosing spondylitis patients. The disease-linked clones were reported as significantly enriched in matched synovial fluid samples from ankylosing spondylitis patients. In peripheral blood, the disease-linked clones were found at relatively low frequencies and had a CD8+ phenotype.

TCRdb names Illumina HiSeq 2500 as the instrument used. Quantitative 5'-RACE with molecular barcodes was used to prepare TCR beta libraries. The paper's data handling went like this. To identify disease-linked TCR variants, a new computational method was used, one built on a probabilistic model of VDJ rearrangement. The public reads were run again by TCRdb, first through fastp at Q25 and then through MiXCR, and only productive beta chains were kept. When rows share a CDR3 protein, they turn into one entry using the most common DNA and genes. The V and J calls and clone size come from TCRdb's table, not from the authors' own analysis. For this sample the table gives 500,000 or so distinct CDR3 sequences, of which approximately 5.3% were detected only once. Of the sample, around 3.5% is held by the ten largest clones. This clonotype was observed many times. Its antigen specificity is not known. No base qualities exist here, and no much larger clone lies one base off it.

Sequencing was performed on blood, either unsorted or a sorted T cell fraction (not recorded which). The sequence was collected from a male donor with ankylosing spondylitis.

The CDR3 here reads CSVETSGVNEQYF. The nucleotide sequence is given as TGCAGTGTTGAGACTAGCGGGGTTAACGAGCAGTACTTC. The V and J segments used are TRBV20-1 and TRBJ2-7, with 11 bases matching TRBD2. The CDR3 measures 13 amino acids from cysteine to phenylalanine. The read is trimmed to its CDR3 DNA, 39 bases read in frame from base 1. V loses 7 bases at its end and J loses 5 bases; junction bases beyond the gene matches: 7. Looking up the germline V gene (reference sequence) yields CDR1 DFQATT and CDR2 SNEGSKA.